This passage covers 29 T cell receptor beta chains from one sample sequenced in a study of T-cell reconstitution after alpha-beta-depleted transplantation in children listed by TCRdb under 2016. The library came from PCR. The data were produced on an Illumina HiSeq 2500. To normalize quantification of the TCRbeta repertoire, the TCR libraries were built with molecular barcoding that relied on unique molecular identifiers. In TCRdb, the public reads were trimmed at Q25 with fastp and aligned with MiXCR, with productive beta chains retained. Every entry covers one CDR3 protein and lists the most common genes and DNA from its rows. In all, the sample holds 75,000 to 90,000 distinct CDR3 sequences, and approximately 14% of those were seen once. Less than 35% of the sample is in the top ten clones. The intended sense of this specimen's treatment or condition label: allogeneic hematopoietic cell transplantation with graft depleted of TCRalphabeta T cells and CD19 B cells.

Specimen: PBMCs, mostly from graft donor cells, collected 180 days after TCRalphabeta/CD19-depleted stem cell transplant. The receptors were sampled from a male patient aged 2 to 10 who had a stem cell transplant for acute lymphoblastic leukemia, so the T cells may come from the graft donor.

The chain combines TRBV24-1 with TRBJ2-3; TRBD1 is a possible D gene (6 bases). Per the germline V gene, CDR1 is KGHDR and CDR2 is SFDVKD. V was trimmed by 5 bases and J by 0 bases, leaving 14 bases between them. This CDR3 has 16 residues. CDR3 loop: CATSAGQSPSTDTQYF. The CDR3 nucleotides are TGTGCCACCAGTGCCGGACAGTCGCCTAGCACAGATACGCAGTATTTT.

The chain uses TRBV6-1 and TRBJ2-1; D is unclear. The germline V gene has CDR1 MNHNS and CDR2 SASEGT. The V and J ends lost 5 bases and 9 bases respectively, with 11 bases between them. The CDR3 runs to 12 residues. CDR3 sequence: CASSSRVSEQFF. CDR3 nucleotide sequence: TGTGCCAGCAGTTCAAGAGTAAGTGAGCAGTTCTTC.

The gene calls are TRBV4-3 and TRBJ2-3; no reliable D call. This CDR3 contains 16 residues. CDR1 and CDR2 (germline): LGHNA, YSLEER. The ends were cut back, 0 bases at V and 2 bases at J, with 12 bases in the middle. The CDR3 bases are TGCGCCAGCAGCCAAGAGACGGCGGCCCTCACAGATACGCAGTATTTT. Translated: CASSQETAALTDTQYF.

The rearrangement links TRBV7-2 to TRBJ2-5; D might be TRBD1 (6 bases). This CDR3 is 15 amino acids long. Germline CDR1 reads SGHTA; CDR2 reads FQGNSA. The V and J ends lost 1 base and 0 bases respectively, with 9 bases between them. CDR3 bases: TGTGCCAGCAGCTTAGTGGACAGCTACCAAGAGACCCAGTACTTC. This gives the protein CASSLVDSYQETQYF.

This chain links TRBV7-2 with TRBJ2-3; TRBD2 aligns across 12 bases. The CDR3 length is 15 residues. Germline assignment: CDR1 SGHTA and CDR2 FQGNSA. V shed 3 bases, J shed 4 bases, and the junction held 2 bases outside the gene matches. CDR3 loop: CASSFSSGGADTQYF. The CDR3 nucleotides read TGTGCCAGCAGCTTCTCTAGCGGGGGGGCAGATACGCAGTATTTT. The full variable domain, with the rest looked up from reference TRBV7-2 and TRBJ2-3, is GAGVSQSPSNKVTEKGKDVELRCDPISGHTALYWYRQSLGQGLEFLIYFQGNSAPDKSGLPSDRFSAERTGGSVSTLTIQRTQQEDSAVYLCASSFSSGGADTQYFGPGTRLTVL.

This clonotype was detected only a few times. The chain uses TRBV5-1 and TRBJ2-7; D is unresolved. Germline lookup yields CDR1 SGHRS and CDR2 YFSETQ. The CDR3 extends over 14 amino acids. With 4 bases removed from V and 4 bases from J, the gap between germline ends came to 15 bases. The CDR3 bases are TGCGCCAGCAGCCCCCGGGTTAGAGTTTACGAGCAGTACTTC. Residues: CASSPRVRVYEQYF.

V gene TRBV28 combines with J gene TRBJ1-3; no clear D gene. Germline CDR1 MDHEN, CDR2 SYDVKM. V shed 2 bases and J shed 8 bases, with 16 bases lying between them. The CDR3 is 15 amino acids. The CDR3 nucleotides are TGTGCCAGCAGTTTACTATTGACATCGGAGGACACCATATATTTT. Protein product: CASSLLLTSEDTIYF.

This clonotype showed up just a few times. The chain's CDR3 is CASRYRDRALETQYF. CDR3 in DNA: TGCGCCAGCAGATACCGGGACAGGGCTTTAGAGACCCAGTACTTC. The gene calls are TRBV5-1 and TRBJ2-5, with 9 positions matching TRBD1. The V gene end was trimmed by 5 bases and the J gene end by 4 bases; junction bases not matched to a gene: 9. The germline gives CDR1 SGHRS, CDR2 YFSETQ. The CDR3 covers 15 residues.

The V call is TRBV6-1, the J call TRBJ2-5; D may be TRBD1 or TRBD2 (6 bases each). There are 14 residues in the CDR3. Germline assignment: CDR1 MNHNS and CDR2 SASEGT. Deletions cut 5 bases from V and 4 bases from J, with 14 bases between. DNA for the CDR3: TGTGCCAGCAGTACCCAGGGGCGGGGAGAGACCCAGTACTTC. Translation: CASSTQGRGETQYF.

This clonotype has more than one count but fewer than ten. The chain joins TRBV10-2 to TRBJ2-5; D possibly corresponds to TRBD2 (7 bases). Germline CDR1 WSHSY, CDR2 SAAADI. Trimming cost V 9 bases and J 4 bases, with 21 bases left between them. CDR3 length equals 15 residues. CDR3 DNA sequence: TGCGCCAGTGACTTCGGGCGGGGGCCCGGAGAGACCCAGTACTTC. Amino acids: CASDFGRGPGETQYF.

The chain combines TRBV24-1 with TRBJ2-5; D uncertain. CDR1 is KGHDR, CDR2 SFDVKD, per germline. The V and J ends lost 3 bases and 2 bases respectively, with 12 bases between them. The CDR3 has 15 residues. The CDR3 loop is CATSDPVTLQETQYF. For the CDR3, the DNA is TGTGCCACCAGTGATCCCGTGACCTTACAAGAGACCCAGTACTTC.

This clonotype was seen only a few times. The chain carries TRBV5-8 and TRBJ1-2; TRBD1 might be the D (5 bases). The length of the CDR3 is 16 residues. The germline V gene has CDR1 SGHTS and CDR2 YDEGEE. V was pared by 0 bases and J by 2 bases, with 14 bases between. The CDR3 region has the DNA TGTGCCAGCAGCTTGGCCCCAGGGAGCGGCAACTATGGCTACACCTTC. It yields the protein CASSLAPGSGNYGYTF.

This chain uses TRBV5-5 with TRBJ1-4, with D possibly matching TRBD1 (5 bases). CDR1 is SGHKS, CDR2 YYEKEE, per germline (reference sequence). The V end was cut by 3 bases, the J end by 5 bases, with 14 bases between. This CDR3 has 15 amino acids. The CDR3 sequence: CASSSAHRSNEKLFF. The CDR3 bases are TGTGCCAGCAGCTCAGCCCACAGGTCGAATGAAAAACTGTTTTTT.

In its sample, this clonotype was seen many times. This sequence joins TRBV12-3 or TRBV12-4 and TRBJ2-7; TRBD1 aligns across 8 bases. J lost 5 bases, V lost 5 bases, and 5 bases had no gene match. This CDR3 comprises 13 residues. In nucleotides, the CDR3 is TGTGCCAGCAGTCGGACAGGGTTGAACGAGCAGTACTTC. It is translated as CASSRTGLNEQYF.

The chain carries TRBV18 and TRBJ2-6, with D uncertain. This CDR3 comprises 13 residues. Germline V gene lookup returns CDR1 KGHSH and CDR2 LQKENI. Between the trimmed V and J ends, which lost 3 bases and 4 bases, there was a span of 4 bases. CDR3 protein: CASSPGGANVLTF. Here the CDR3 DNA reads TGTGCCAGCTCACCCGGCGGGGCCAACGTCCTGACTTTC.

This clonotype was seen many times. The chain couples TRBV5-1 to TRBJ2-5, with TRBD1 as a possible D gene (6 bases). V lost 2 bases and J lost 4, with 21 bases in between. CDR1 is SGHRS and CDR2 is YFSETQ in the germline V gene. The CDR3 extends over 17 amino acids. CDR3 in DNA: TGCGCCAGCAGCTTCCGCAGGGGCCGCCAGAACCCAGAGACCCAGTACTTC. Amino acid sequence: CASSFRRGRQNPETQYF.

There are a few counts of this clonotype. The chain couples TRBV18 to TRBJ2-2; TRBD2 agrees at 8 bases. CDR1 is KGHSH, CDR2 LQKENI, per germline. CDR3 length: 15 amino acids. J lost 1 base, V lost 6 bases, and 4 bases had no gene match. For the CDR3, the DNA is TGTGCCAGCTCGACCGGGAGGGTGAACACCGGGGAGCTGTTTTTT. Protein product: CASSTGRVNTGELFF. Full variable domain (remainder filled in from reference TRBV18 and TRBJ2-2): NAGVMQNPRHLVRRRGQEARLRCSPMKGHSHVYWYRQLPEEGLKFMVYLQKENIIDESGMPKERFSAEFPKEGPSILRIQQVVRGDSAAYFCASSTGRVNTGELFFGEGSRLTVL.

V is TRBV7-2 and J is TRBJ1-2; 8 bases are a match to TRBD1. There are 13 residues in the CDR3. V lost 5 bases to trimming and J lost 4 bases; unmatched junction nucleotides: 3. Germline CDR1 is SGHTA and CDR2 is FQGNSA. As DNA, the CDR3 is TGTGCCAGCAGCCCGGGGACAGGCTATGGCTACACCTTC. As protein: CASSPGTGYGYTF.

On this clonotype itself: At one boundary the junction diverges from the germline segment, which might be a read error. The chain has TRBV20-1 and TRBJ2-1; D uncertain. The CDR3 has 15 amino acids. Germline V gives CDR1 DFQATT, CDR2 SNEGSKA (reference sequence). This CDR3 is CGATSRAGEDNEQFF. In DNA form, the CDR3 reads TGCGGTGCTACAAGTCGGGCCGGAGAGGACAATGAGCAGTTCTTC.

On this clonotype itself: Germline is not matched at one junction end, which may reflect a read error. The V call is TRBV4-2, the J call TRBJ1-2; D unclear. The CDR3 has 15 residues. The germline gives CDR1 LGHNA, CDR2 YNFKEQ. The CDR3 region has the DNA TGTGCCAGCAGCCAAGATGGCGAGGTCTTCTATGGCGACACCTTC. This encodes CASSQDGEVFYGDTF.

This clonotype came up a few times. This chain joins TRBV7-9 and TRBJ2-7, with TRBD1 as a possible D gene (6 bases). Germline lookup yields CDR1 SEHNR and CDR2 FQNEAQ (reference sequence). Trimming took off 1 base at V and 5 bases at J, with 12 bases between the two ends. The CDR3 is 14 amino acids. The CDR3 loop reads CASSLERRQDEQYF. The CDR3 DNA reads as TGTGCCAGCAGCTTAGAGAGACGACAGGACGAGCAGTACTTC.

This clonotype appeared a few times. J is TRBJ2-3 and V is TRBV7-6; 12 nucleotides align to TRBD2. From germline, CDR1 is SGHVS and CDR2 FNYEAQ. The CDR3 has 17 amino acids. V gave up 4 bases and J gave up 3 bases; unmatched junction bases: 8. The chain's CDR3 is CASSYWTSGVTTDTQYF. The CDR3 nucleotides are TGTGCCAGCAGCTACTGGACTAGCGGGGTAACGACAGATACGCAGTATTTT.

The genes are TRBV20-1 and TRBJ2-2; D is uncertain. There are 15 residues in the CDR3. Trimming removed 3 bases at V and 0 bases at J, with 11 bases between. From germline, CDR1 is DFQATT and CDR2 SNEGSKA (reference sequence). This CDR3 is CSARPQAANTGELFF. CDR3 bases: TGCAGTGCTAGGCCGCAGGCTGCGAACACCGGGGAGCTGTTTTTT.

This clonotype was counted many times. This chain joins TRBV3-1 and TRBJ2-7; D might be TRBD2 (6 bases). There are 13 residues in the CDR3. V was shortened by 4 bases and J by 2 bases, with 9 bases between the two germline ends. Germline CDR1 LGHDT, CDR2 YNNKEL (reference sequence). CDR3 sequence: CASSPGTPYEQYF. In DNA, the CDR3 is TGTGCCAGCAGCCCCGGGACTCCCTACGAGCAGTACTTC.

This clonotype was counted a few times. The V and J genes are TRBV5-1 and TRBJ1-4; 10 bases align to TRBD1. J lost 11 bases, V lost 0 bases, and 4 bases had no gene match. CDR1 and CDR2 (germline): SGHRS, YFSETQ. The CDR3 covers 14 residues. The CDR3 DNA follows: TGCGCCAGCAGCTTGGATGGGACAGGGGTGAAACTGTTTTTT. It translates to CASSLDGTGVKLFF.

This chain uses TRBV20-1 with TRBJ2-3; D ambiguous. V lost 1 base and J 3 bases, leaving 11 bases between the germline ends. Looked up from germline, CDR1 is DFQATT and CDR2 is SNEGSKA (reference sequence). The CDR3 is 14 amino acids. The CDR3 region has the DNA TGCAGTGCTAGAGGGGCACCTGGGACAGATACGCAGTATTTT. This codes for CSARGAPGTDTQYF.

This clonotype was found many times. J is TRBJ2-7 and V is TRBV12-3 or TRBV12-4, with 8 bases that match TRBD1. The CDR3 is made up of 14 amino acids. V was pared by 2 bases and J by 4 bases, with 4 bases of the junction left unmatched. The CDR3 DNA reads TGTGCCAGCAGTTTACGACAGGGGAGATACGAGCAGTACTTC. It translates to CASSLRQGRYEQYF.

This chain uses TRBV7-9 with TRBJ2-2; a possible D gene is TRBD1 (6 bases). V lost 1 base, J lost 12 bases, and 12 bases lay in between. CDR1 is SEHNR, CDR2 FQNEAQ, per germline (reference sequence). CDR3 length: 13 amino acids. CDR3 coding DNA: TGTGCCAGCAGCTTAGAAGGCAGGGGCCAGCTGTTTTTT. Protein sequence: CASSLEGRGQLFF.

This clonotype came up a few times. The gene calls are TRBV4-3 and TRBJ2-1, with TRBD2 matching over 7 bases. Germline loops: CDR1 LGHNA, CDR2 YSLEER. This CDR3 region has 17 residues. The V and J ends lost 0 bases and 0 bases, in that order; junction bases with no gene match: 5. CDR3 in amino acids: CASSQDGAGASYNEQFF. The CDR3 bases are TGCGCCAGCAGCCAAGATGGGGCGGGAGCCTCCTACAATGAGCAGTTCTTC.